These T cell receptor beta chains were read from a single sample in a study of CD8 T cells in Susac syndrome. Using its own MiXCR run on the immunoSEQ multiplex PCR reads, TCRdb lists one record per CDR3 protein. This table holds roughly 150,000 distinct CDR3 sequences, roughly 95% found once. Source material: CD8+ T cells from PBMCs. The source of these receptors is a human donor with multiple sclerosis. CDR3s include the opening cysteine and the closing phenylalanine or tryptophan. The D gene is left open where the match is weak. Clone sizes are given selectively: once, few, many, or a class where the clone is expanded.

CDR3 DNA,CDR3 protein,J gene,clone size,V gene,D gene
TGTGCCAGCAGCCCATGGCTAGCGGGGGAGCAAGAGACCCAGTACTTC,CASSPWLAGEQETQYF,TRBJ2-5,-,TRBV7-9,TRBD2
TGCAGCGCCGTCGAGGCCTCTAGCTATGGCTACACCTTC,CSAVEASSYGYTF,TRBJ1-2,-,TRBV29-1,-
TGCAGTGCTCAAACAGGGGAGAGAGGCTACACCTTC,CSAQTGERGYTF,TRBJ1-2,-,TRBV20-1,TRBD1
TGTGCCTGGAGCGCCCACCCAGGGACTGAAGCTTTCTTT,CAWSAHPGTEAFF,TRBJ1-1,-,TRBV30,-
TGCGCCAGCAGCTCAGGGACAGGGATCAATGAGCAGTTCTTC,CASSSGTGINEQFF,TRBJ2-1,-,TRBV5-1,TRBD1
TGTGCCAGCAGCCCAATAACTTCCTTTGCAGATACGCAGTATTTT,CASSPITSFADTQYF,TRBJ2-3,-,TRBV11-1,-
TGTGCCAGCAGTTACGGGCGTAGCAATCAGCCCCAGCATTTT,CASSYGRSNQPQHF,TRBJ1-5,-,TRBV6-5,-
TGTGCCAGCAGCTTTTACCAGCGGGGAATAGATACGCAGTATTTT,CASSFYQRGIDTQYF,TRBJ2-3,-,TRBV5-6,TRBD2
TGTGCCACCAGCAGGGGGGCGACAGGGGACGATGAGCAGTTCTTC,CATSRGATGDDEQFF,TRBJ2-1,-,TRBV15,TRBD1
TGTGCCAGCAGCTTGGAAGGGAGTGGCTACACCTTC,CASSLEGSGYTF,TRBJ1-2,-,TRBV5-6,-
TGTGCCAGCAGCTTTCCCCGAGCCGGGACAGCAGGGAATGAGCAGTTCTTC,CASSFPRAGTAGNEQFF,TRBJ2-1,-,TRBV3-1,TRBD1
TGTGCCTGGAGTGTAGAGGTAGGACTGCGCGGCACTGAAGCTTTCTTT,CAWSVEVGLRGTEAFF,TRBJ1-1,-,TRBV30,-
TGTGCCAGCAGCTTAAGCAGCGGGGTTAGCACAGATACGCAGTATTTT,CASSLSSGVSTDTQYF,TRBJ2-3,-,TRBV7-8,TRBD2
TGCAGTGCTCGGGGGGGCCTGGGAGATACGCAGTATTTT,CSARGGLGDTQYF,TRBJ2-3,-,TRBV20-1,TRBD2
TGTGCCAGCAGAGGCCGGACAGGGGACTATGGCTACACCTTC,CASRGRTGDYGYTF,TRBJ1-2,-,TRBV9,TRBD1
TGTGCCAGCAGCCGAGGGGATAGCGGGCCCCCTGGGGCCAACGTCCTGACTTTC,CASSRGDSGPPGANVLTF,TRBJ2-6,-,TRBV9,TRBD2
TGTGCCAGCAGCTTCTCAGGCGAAGGTGAAGCTTTCTTT,CASSFSGEGEAFF,TRBJ1-1,-,TRBV9,-
TGTGCCTGGGGGACTGGGACAGGGTTATACGAGCAGTACTTC,CAWGTGTGLYEQYF,TRBJ2-7,-,TRBV30,TRBD1
TGCAGCGTTAAGGATAGAGAATATGGCTACACCTTC,CSVKDREYGYTF,TRBJ1-2,once,TRBV29-1,-
TGTGCCTGGAGTACGGACTATGGCTACACCTTC,CAWSTDYGYTF,TRBJ1-2,-,TRBV30,-
TGCGCCAGCAGCCAAGGGGAAAGACAGGGGGCCAACGTCCTGACTTTC,CASSQGERQGANVLTF,TRBJ2-6,-,TRBV4-1,-
TGTGCCAGCAGTTTAGCCAGGGACAACGAGCAGTACTTC,CASSLARDNEQYF,TRBJ2-7,-,TRBV27,-
TGCAGTGCTGGGGGCCCAGGGAGCTCCTATAATTCACCCCTCCACTTT,CSAGGPGSSYNSPLHF,TRBJ1-6,-,TRBV20-1,-
TGCAGCGTTTGGACAGGCGACCCCTACGAGCAGTACTTC,CSVWTGDPYEQYF,TRBJ2-7,-,TRBV29-1,TRBD1
TGTGCCAGCAGCCCCGGACTAGCGGGGGAGTACCAAGAGACCCAGTACTTC,CASSPGLAGEYQETQYF,TRBJ2-5,-,TRBV13,TRBD2
TGTGCCAGCAGTTCTGAGCCCTTCTATGGCTACACCTTC,CASSSEPFYGYTF,TRBJ1-2,-,TRBV12-3/TRBV12-4,-
TGTGCCAGCAGTCGAGACACGAACACTGAAGCTTTCTTT,CASSRDTNTEAFF,TRBJ1-1,-,TRBV12-3/TRBV12-4,-
TGTGCCAGCAGCCAAGCTCTGAACTACGAGCAGTACTTC,CASSQALNYEQYF,TRBJ2-7,-,TRBV3-1,-
TGTGCCTGGAACACCGGGAACCAAGAGACCCAGTACTTC,CAWNTGNQETQYF,TRBJ2-5,-,TRBV30,-
TGCAGTGCTAGAGCAGGACTAGCGGGGGGCCAAATTCCCTACGAGCAGTACTTC,CSARAGLAGGQIPYEQYF,TRBJ2-7,-,TRBV20-1,TRBD2
TGCAGCGTTAACAGGTTCCCCGGGGAGCTGTTTTTT,CSVNRFPGELFF,TRBJ2-2,once,TRBV29-1,-
TGTGCCAGCTCGTGGGGAGTGGGAGAGACCCAGTACTTC,CASSWGVGETQYF,TRBJ2-5,-,TRBV28,-
TGTGCCAGCAGCCAAACGACGGACCCAGCCCAGCATTTT,CASSQTTDPAQHF,TRBJ1-5,-,TRBV3-1,-
TGTGCCAGTAGTATAACAGGGGATTCCGGGGAGCTGTTTTTT,CASSITGDSGELFF,TRBJ2-2,once,TRBV19,TRBD1
TGTGCCTGGAGTGACGGCGGGGGAGGGAGCACCGGGGAGCTGTTTTTT,CAWSDGGGGSTGELFF,TRBJ2-2,once,TRBV30,TRBD2
TGTGCCAGCAGGCCTCGGGGGACTGGGGCCAACGTCCTGACTTTC,CASRPRGTGANVLTF,TRBJ2-6,-,TRBV12-3/TRBV12-4,-
TGTGCCAGCAGTCCCACTCTATCTCGGACAGACTATAATTCACCCCTCCACTTT,CASSPTLSRTDYNSPLHF,TRBJ1-6,once,TRBV27,-
TGCAGTGCTAGAGATTCGTTTTCCAGGGAGGGGGGCACTGAAGCTTTCTTT,CSARDSFSREGGTEAFF,TRBJ1-1,-,TRBV20-1,-
TGTGCCAGCAGTTCGCCAGACGACAGGCCATACGAGCAGTACTTC,CASSSPDDRPYEQYF,TRBJ2-7,-,TRBV28,-
TGTGCCACCAGTGCCGGGACAGGGAGGTTCAGCACAGATACGCAGTATTTT,CATSAGTGRFSTDTQYF,TRBJ2-3,-,TRBV24-1,TRBD1
TGTGCCAGCAGTGAAGGGACAGGGGGCGCCTACGAGCAGTACTTC,CASSEGTGGAYEQYF,TRBJ2-7,-,TRBV2,TRBD1
TGTGCCACCAGCAGAGCCCAAGGAACCCTTGAAGCTTTCTTT,CATSRAQGTLEAFF,TRBJ1-1,-,TRBV15,-
TGTGCCTGGAGCCCATTCACGGGACAGGGGGGCTATGGCTACACCTTC,CAWSPFTGQGGYGYTF,TRBJ1-2,-,TRBV30,TRBD1
TGCAGCGTTGACGGTAAGCGGCCTAACACTGAAGCTTTCTTT,CSVDGKRPNTEAFF,TRBJ1-1,-,TRBV29-1,-
TGTGCCAGCAGCTTAATTCAGTTACAAGAGACCCAGTACTTC,CASSLIQLQETQYF,TRBJ2-5,-,TRBV7-9,-
TGTGCCAGCAGCTCTCGGGGGGATGGCTACACCTTC,CASSSRGDGYTF,TRBJ1-2,-,TRBV12-3/TRBV12-4,-
TGTGCCAGCAGCGTAGTTGGGACAGCCACGGGCTACACCTTC,CASSVVGTATGYTF,TRBJ1-2,-,TRBV9,TRBD1
TGCAGTGCTAGAGCCCCAAAAGGACAGGGCTCAACGGAGACCCAGTACTTC,CSARAPKGQGSTETQYF,TRBJ2-5,-,TRBV20-1,TRBD1
TGTGCCAGCAGCCCCCGGACGGGGGACAATGAGCAGTTCTTC,CASSPRTGDNEQFF,TRBJ2-1,-,TRBV7-6,-
TGTGCCAGCAGCCTCCAACGAGACCGGGACAGGGATCTACGGGAGCAGTACTTC,CASSLQRDRDRDLREQYF,TRBJ2-7,once,TRBV27,TRBD1
TGTGCCAGCAGTTACGGTCCAGGCGGGCTGGCGGAGACCCAGTACTTC,CASSYGPGGLAETQYF,TRBJ2-5,-,TRBV6-5,-
TGCAGCGTTGCCGGACAGGGGTATGGCTACACCTTC,CSVAGQGYGYTF,TRBJ1-2,-,TRBV29-1,TRBD1
TGTGCCTGGAGTGTACCGTGGGGGGAGACCCAGTACTTC,CAWSVPWGETQYF,TRBJ2-5,-,TRBV30,-
TGTGCCTGGGGGCTGAACACTGAAGCTTTCTTT,CAWGLNTEAFF,TRBJ1-1,-,TRBV30,-
TGTGCCAGCAGCTCGACCCGGGGCCTAACACGAGAGACCCAGTACTTC,CASSSTRGLTRETQYF,TRBJ2-5,few,TRBV13,-